The 20 T cell receptor beta chains presented below share a single source sample, sequenced in a study of blood T cell repertoires in COVID-19. Sequencing was performed with immunoSEQ multiplex PCR; in TCRdb, only in-frame clones are kept and a portion is missing. The table includes approximately 200,000 clones, 80% to 90% detected once. Specimen: PBMCs or T cells enriched from blood (not recorded which). All receptors derive from a woman aged 30 to 39 who had been exposed to COVID-19.

This chain uses TRBV5-1 with TRBJ1-5; TRBD1 is a possible D gene (6 bases). This CDR3 spans 15 amino acids. Trimming left V 1 base short and J 5 bases short, with 13 bases between. CDR1 is SGHRS and CDR2 is YFSETQ in the germline V gene. Here the CDR3 DNA reads TGCGCCAGCAGCTTGTTCCCAGGGGTTGATCAGCCCCAGCATTTT. Translation: CASSLFPGVDQPQHF. Using reference TRBV5-1 and TRBJ1-5 for the parts outside the CDR3, the full variable domain is KAGVTQTPRYLIKTRGQQVTLSCSPISGHRSVSWYQQTPGQGLQFLFEYFSETQRNKGNFPGRFSGRQFSNSRSEMNVSTLELGDSALYLCASSLFPGVDQPQHFGDGTRLSIL.

The CDR3 nucleotides read TGTGCCAGCAGTTTATGGGGACAGCCTAACTATGGCTACACCTTC. Residues: CASSLWGQPNYGYTF. This chain joins TRBV27 and TRBJ1-2; 7 nucleotides agree with TRBD1. This CDR3 region has 15 residues. J gave up 0 bases and V 1 base, and 2 bases lay outside the gene matches. Germline V gene sequence: CDR1 MNHEY, CDR2 SMNVEV (reference sequence).

The chain employs TRBV5-1 and TRBJ2-7, with no clear D. V dropped 0 bases and J dropped 2 bases, with 9 bases sitting between them. The germline CDR1 and CDR2 sequences are SGHRS and YFSETQ. The CDR3 is made up of 14 amino acids. The CDR3 here is CASSLDVGTYEQYF. In DNA, the CDR3 is TGCGCCAGCAGCTTGGACGTCGGTACCTACGAGCAGTACTTC.

This chain joins TRBV5-1 and TRBJ1-1; TRBD1 might be the D (6 bases). Per the germline V gene, CDR1 is SGHRS and CDR2 is YFSETQ. V was shortened by 2 bases and J by 0 bases, with 8 bases between the two germline ends. The CDR3 covers 14 residues. The CDR3 bases are TGCGCCAGCAGCTTTGGACAGCTGAACACTGAAGCTTTCTTT. This codes for CASSFGQLNTEAFF.

This sequence joins TRBV28 and TRBJ1-1; D not resolved. The CDR3 consists of 14 residues. Trimming pared 5 bases from V and 0 bases from J, leaving 10 bases between. The germline V gene encodes CDR1 MDHEN and CDR2 SYDVKM. The CDR3 region is CASSPGPLNTEAFF. CDR3 DNA: TGTGCCAGCAGTCCGGGTCCTTTGAACACTGAAGCTTTCTTT.

CDR3 protein: CAWYQGFYTF. CDR3 sequence (DNA): TGTGCCTGGTATCAGGGGTTTTACACCTTC. V usage is TRBV30 and J usage is TRBJ1-2, with D maybe TRBD1 (6 bases). Germline CDR1 and CDR2: GTSNPN and SVGIG (reference sequence). The CDR3 loop spans 10 amino acids. Trimming took off 5 bases at V and 11 bases at J, with 12 bases between the two ends.

J is TRBJ2-3 and V is TRBV7-2, with 11 bases aligning to TRBD2. Trimming took 5 bases from V and 3 from J; bases not matched to a gene: 7. Per the germline V gene, CDR1 is SGHTA and CDR2 is FQGNSA. This CDR3 contains 16 residues. The chain's CDR3 is CASSPSSGGLTDTQYF. CDR3 coding DNA: TGTGCCAGCAGCCCGTCTAGCGGGGGGTTGACAGATACGCAGTATTTT.

This rearrangement joins TRBV10-1 to TRBJ2-2, with D perhaps matching TRBD2 (5 bases). This CDR3 spans 13 amino acids. The germline V gene encodes CDR1 WNHNN and CDR2 SYGVQD (reference sequence). Deletions cut 3 bases from V and 5 bases from J, with 7 bases between. The CDR3 loop reads CASSERGTGELFF. The CDR3 nucleotides read TGCGCCAGCAGTGAACGAGGGACCGGGGAGCTGTTTTTT.

The DNA for the CDR3 is TGTGCCAGCAGCGTTCAGGGACAGGGGAACACTGAAGCTTTCTTT. Its protein product is CASSVQGQGNTEAFF. The chain is built from TRBV9 and TRBJ1-1, with TRBD1 matching over 9 bases. Germline V gives CDR1 SGDLS, CDR2 YYNGEE. The CDR3 extends over 15 amino acids. V trimming: 2 bases; J trimming: 1 base; junction bases outside the gene matches: 3.

This clone was picked up a small number of times. The chain uses TRBV5-6 and TRBJ2-2; TRBD2 is a possible D gene (6 bases). Germline values: CDR1 SGHDT, CDR2 YYEEEE. Trimming stripped 0 bases from V and 6 bases from J, with 9 bases between. CDR3 length: 14 amino acids. For the CDR3, the DNA is TGTGCCAGCAGCTTGGAACTAGCCCCCGGGGAGCTGTTTTTT. Translation gives CASSLELAPGELFF.

The V and J genes are TRBV19 and TRBJ2-2, with 9 bases identical to TRBD1. The germline CDR1 and CDR2 sequences are LNHDA and SQIVND (reference sequence). The CDR3 contains 15 residues. V was pared by 6 bases and J by 4 bases, with 6 bases of the junction left unmatched. The CDR3 sequence is CASRPGQGSTGELFF. DNA of the CDR3: TGTGCCAGTAGACCGGGACAGGGAAGCACCGGGGAGCTGTTTTTT.

This clone was observed a handful of times. The chain employs TRBV5-1 and TRBJ2-5, with 8 positions matching TRBD1. V lost 2 bases, J lost 5 bases, and 2 bases stayed unmatched. The germline gives CDR1 SGHRS, CDR2 YFSETQ. CDR3 length: 13 residues. CDR3 DNA: TGCGCCAGCAGCTTCAGGGGGCGGGAGACCCAGTACTTC. Translating gives CASSFRGRETQYF.

This clone was seen more than once but under ten times. The V call is TRBV5-1, the J call TRBJ1-1; the match to TRBD1 covers 7 bases. The trim removed 0 bases at V and 4 bases at J, leaving 3 bases unmatched. This CDR3 has 14 residues. The germline V gene has CDR1 SGHRS and CDR2 YFSETQ. The CDR3 sequence: CASSLEGGFTEAFF. CDR3 nucleotide sequence: TGCGCCAGCAGCTTGGAAGGGGGCTTCACTGAAGCTTTCTTT.

With regard to this clone: The junction does not match germline at one end; this may be a read error. This chain links TRBV10-2 with TRBJ2-7, with 8 bases fitting TRBD1. This CDR3 contains 15 residues. Per the germline V gene, CDR1 is WSHSY and CDR2 is SAAADI. CDR3 nucleotides: TGCGCCAGCAGTAAACTTTGGACAGGGACCCACCTTCACGGTTTC. Translation: CASSKLWTGTHLHGF.

V usage is TRBV12-5 and J usage is TRBJ1-2; weak D call: TRBD1 (5 bases). CDR3 size: 16 residues. V dropped 1 base and J dropped 5 bases, with 17 bases sitting between them. In germline, CDR1 is LGHNT, CDR2 FRNRAP. The CDR3 spells CASGLGTNRGNYGYTF. The CDR3, as DNA: TGTGCTAGTGGTTTGGGGACAAATCGGGGGAATTATGGCTACACCTTC. Using reference TRBV12-5 and TRBJ1-2 for the parts outside the CDR3, the full variable domain is DARVTQTPRHKVTEMGQEVTMRCQPILGHNTVFWYRQTMMQGLELLAYFRNRAPLDDSGMPKDRFSAEMPDATLATLKIQPSEPRDSAVYFCASGLGTNRGNYGYTFGSGTRLTVV.

The V gene is TRBV9, the J gene TRBJ2-5; TRBD2 matches at 8 bases. The CDR3 length is 18 residues. Germline V gene sequence: CDR1 SGDLS, CDR2 YYNGEE. The V segment lost 1 base and the J segment 7 bases; nucleotides outside the gene matches: 18. The CDR3 is CASSVQSGTSSIRGTQYF. The CDR3, as DNA: TGTGCCAGCAGCGTACAATCGGGGACTAGTAGCATCCGAGGGACCCAGTACTTC.

This clone was picked up a small number of times. The chain couples TRBV19 to TRBJ1-2; 7 bases agree with TRBD1. The V gene end was trimmed by 6 bases and the J gene end by 2 bases; junction bases not matched to a gene: 9. CDR1 and CDR2 from the germline V gene are LNHDA and SQIVND (reference sequence). The CDR3 extends over 15 amino acids. In DNA, the CDR3 is TGTGCCAGTAGCTCCAGGACAGGATTAAACTATGGCTACACCTTC. This gives the protein CASSSRTGLNYGYTF.

V and J are TRBV12-3 or TRBV12-4 and TRBJ2-3; D remains unclear. CDR3 length equals 11 residues. The germline V and J ends were trimmed by 5 bases and 3 bases, with 3 bases remaining between them. Here the CDR3 reads CASSITDTQYF. Written as DNA, the CDR3 is TGTGCCAGCAGTATAACAGATACGCAGTATTTT.

The CDR3 DNA follows: TGTGCCTGGGAGGAGGCCCAAGAGACCCAGTACTTC. This codes for CAWEEAQETQYF. This chain connects TRBV5-4 to TRBJ2-5; D is possibly TRBD2 (6 bases). The CDR3 runs to 12 residues. From germline, CDR1 is SGHNT and CDR2 YYREEE (reference sequence). The V and J ends lost 10 bases and 1 base respectively, with 11 bases between them.

J is TRBJ2-4 and V is TRBV4-2, with TRBD2 matching 9 bases. This CDR3 has 22 residues. CDR1 and CDR2 (germline): LGHNA, YNFKEQ. Trimming took 0 bases from V and 6 from J; bases not matched to a gene: 24. The CDR3 is CASSQERSLWRRGGGEVNIQYF. For the CDR3, the DNA is TGTGCCAGCAGCCAAGAAAGGTCTCTCTGGCGTCGCGGGGGGGGAGAGGTAAACATTCAGTACTTC.